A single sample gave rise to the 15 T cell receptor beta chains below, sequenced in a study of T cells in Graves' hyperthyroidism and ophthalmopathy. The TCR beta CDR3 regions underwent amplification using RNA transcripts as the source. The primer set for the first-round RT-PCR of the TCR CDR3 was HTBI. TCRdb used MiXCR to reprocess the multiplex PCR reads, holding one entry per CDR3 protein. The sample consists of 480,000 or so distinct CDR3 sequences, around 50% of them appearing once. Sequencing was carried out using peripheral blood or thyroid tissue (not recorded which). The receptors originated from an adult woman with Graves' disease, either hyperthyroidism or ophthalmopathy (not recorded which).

The CDR3, as DNA: TGTGCCACCAGAAACAGGGGCGGGGAGCAGTTCTTC. Protein sequence: CATRNRGGEQFF. The rearrangement joins TRBV24-1 to TRBJ2-1; TRBD1 aligns across 7 bases. Per the germline V gene, CDR1 is KGHDR and CDR2 is SFDVKD. After removal of 7 bases from V and 10 bases from J, the junction contained 6 bases not matched to a gene. This CDR3 has 12 amino acids.

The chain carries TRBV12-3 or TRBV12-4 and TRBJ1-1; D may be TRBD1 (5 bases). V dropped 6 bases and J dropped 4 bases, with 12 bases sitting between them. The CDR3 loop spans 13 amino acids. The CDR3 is CASSRKTVTEAFF. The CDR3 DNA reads TGTGCCAGCAGCCGTAAGACAGTCACTGAAGCTTTCTTT.

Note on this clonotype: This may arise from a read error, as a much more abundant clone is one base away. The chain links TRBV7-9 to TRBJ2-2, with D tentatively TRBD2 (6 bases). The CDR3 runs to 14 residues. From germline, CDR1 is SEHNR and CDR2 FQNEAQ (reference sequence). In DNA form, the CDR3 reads TGTGCCAGCAGCTTAGACCGGGAGCTCGGGGAGCTGCTTTTT. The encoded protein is CASSLDRELGELLF.

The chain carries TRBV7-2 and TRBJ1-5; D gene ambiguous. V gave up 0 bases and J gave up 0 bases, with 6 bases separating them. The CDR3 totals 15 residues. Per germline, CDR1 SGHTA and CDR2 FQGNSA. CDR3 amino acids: CASSLAPYSNQPQHF. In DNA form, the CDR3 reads TGTGCCAGCAGCTTAGCGCCCTATAGCAATCAGCCCCAGCATTTT.

The CDR3 is CASNQGRLNTGELFF. The CDR3 DNA reads TGTGCCAGCAACCAGGGACGGCTGAACACCGGGGAGCTGTTTTTT. The chain links TRBV2 to TRBJ2-2; tentatively, D is TRBD1 or TRBD2 (5 bases each). Trimming removed 7 bases at V and 1 base at J, with 13 bases between. Germline-derived CDR1 and CDR2 are SNHLY and FYNNEI. This CDR3 contains 15 residues.

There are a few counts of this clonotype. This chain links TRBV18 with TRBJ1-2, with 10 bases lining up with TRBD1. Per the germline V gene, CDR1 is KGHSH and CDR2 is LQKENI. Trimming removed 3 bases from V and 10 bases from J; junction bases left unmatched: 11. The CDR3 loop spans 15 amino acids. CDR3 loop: CASSPSGQGIEDYTF. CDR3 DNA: TGTGCCAGCTCACCGTCGGGACAGGGGATAGAGGACTACACCTTC.

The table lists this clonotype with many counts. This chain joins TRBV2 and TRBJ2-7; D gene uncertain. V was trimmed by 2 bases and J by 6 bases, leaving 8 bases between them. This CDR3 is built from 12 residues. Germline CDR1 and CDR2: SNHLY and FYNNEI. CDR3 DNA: TGTGCCAGCAGTGAATGGGTTCCCGAGCAGTACTTC. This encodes CASSEWVPEQYF.

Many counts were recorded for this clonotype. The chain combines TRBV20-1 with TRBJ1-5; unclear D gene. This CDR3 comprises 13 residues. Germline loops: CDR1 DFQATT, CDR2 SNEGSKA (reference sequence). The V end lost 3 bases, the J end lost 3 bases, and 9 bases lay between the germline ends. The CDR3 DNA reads TGCAGTGCTAGGTCAGAGAACAATCAGCCCCAGCATTTT. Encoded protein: CSARSENNQPQHF.

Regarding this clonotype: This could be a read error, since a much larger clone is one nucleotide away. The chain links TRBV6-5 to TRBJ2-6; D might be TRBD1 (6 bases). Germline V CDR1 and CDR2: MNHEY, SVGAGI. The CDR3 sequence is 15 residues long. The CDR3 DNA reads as TGTGCCAGCAATCAGGGGAACTCTGGGGCCAACGTCCCGACTTTC. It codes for CASNQGNSGANVPTF.

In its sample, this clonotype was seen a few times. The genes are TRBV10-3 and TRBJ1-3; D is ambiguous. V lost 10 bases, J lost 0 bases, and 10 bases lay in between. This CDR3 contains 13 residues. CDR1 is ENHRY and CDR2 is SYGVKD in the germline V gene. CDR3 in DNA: TGTGCCAGCAGATTGAGCTCTGGAAACACCATATATTTT. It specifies CASRLSSGNTIYF.

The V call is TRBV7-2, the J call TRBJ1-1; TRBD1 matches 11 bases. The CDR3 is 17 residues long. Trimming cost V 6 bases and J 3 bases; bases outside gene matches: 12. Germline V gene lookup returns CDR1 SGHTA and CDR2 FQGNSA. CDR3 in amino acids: CASRDGQGAVTDTEAFF. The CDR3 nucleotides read TGTGCCAGCAGGGACGGACAGGGGGCAGTTACGGACACTGAAGCTTTCTTT.

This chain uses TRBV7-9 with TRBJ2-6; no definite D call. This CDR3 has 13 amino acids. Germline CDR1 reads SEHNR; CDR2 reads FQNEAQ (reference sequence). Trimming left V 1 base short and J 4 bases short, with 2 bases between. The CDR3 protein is CASSLDGANVLTF. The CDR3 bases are TGTGCCAGCAGCTTAGACGGGGCCAACGTCCTGACTTTC. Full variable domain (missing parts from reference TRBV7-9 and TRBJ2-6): DTGVSQNPRHKITKRGQNVTFRCDPISEHNRLYWYRQTLGQGPEFLTYFQNEAQLEKSRLLSDRFSAERPKGSFSTLEIQRTEQGDSAMYLCASSLDGANVLTFGAGSRLTVL.

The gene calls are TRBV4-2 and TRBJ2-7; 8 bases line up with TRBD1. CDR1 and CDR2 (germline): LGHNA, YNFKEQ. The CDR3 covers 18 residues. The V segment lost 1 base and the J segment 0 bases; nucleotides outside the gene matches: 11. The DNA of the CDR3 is TGTGCCAGCAGCCAAGGAAGCCCAGGGACAGGTTCCTCCTACGAGCAGTACTTC. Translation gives CASSQGSPGTGSSYEQYF.

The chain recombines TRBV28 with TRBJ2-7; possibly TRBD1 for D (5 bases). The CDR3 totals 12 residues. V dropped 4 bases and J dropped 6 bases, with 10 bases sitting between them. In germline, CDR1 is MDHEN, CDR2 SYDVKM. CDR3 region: CASSSWTLEQYF. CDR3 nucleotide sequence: TGTGCCAGCAGTTCGTGGACACTCGAGCAGTACTTC.

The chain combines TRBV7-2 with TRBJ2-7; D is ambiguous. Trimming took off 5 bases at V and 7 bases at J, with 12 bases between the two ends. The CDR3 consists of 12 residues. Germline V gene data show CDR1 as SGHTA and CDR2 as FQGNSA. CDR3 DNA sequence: TGTGCCAGCAGCCAGGTGAATAGGGAGCAGTACTTC. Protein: CASSQVNREQYF.